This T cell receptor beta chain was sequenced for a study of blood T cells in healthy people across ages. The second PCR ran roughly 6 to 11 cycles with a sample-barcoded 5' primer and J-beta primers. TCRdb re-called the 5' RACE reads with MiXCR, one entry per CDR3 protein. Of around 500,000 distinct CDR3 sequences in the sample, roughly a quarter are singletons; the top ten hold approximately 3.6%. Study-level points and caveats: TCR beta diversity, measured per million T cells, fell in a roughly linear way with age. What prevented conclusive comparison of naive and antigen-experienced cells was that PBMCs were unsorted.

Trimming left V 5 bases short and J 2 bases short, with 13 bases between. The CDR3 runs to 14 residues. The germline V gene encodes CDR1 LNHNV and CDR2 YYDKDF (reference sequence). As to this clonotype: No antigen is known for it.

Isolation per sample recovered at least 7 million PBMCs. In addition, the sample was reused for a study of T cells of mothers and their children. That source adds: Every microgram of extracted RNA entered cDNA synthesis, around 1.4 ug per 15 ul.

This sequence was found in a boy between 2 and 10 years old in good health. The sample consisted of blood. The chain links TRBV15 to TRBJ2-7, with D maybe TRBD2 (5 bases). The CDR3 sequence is CATSPEGTTYEQYF. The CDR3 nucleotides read TGTGCCACCAGCCCAGAGGGCACCACCTACGAGCAGTACTTC.